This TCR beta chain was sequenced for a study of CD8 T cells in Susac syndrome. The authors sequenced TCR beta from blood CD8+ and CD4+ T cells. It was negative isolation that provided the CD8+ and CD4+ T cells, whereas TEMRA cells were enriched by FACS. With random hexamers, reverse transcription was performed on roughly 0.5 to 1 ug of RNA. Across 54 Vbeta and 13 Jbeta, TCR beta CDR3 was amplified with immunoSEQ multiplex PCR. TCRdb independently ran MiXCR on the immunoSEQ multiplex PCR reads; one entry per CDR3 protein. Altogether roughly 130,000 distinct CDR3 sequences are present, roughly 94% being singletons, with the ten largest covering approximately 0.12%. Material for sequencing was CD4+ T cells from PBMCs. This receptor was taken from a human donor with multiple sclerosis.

The chain's CDR3 is CSVARDVHTEAFF. The CDR3 region has the DNA TGCAGCGTCGCCAGAGACGTACACACTGAAGCTTTCTTT. The V call is TRBV29-1, the J call TRBJ1-1; unclear D gene. Trimming left V 6 bases short and J 3 bases short, with 14 bases between. This CDR3 is built from 13 residues. The germline V gene encodes CDR1 SQVTM and CDR2 ANQGSEA.